This T cell receptor beta chain was captured by sequencing in a study of blood T cell repertoires in COVID-19. The protocol was immunoSEQ multiplex PCR, while the TCRdb copy is restricted to in-frame clones and leaves out a portion. This table has 430,000 or so clones, around 87% appearing once. The V segment lost 1 base and the J segment 3 bases; nucleotides outside the gene matches: 0. CDR1 is LGHDT and CDR2 is YNNKEL in the germline V gene (reference sequence). CDR3 length: 14 residues. This clone appeared many times. The sequenced sample was PBMCs or T cells enriched from blood (not recorded which). This rearrangement joins TRBV3-1 (or the pseudogene TRBV3-2) to TRBJ2-7; 10 bases align to TRBD2. The receptor comes from a woman aged 35 to 49 who had recovered from COVID-19. The CDR3 loop is CASSQGTSGYEQYF. The CDR3 DNA reads as TGTGCCAGCAGCCAAGGGACTAGCGGCTACGAGCAGTACTTC.